One sample yielded the 26 T cell receptor beta chains listed below, sequenced in a study of PD-1 blockade in classical Hodgkin lymphoma. Here immunoSEQ multiplex PCR was the method, and the copy in TCRdb shows in-frame clones only, minus some. The table lists nearly 55,000 clones, roughly 80% of them singletons. Following autologous stem cell transplantation, relapse occurred in every patient, and exposure to brentuximab vedotin varied. The source was peripheral blood mononuclear cells (PBMCs), collected at baseline. The receptors shown here come from a human donor with classical Hodgkin lymphoma.

This chain links TRBV5-6 with TRBJ2-7; D call uncertain. V was pared by 2 bases and J by 1 base, with 13 bases between. The V gene's germline CDR1 is SGHDT and CDR2 YYEEEE. This CDR3 spans 15 amino acids. For the CDR3, the DNA is TGTGCCAGCAGCTTCAGCTACTTTTTATCCTACGAGCAGTACTTC. Protein product: CASSFSYFLSYEQYF.

The chain links TRBV27 to TRBJ1-6; no definite D call. The V end was cut by 3 bases, the J end by 0 bases, with 9 bases between. The CDR3 runs 16 residues. Germline CDR1 and CDR2: MNHEY and SMNVEV (reference sequence). The CDR3 bases are TGTGCCAGCAGTTTCAGAAGCGACTCCTATAATTCACCCCTCCACTTT. Translation gives CASSFRSDSYNSPLHF.

V gene TRBV9 combines with J gene TRBJ2-1; no definite D call. Trimming removed 0 bases from V and 7 bases from J, with 11 bases in between. The CDR3 contains 14 residues. Germline V lookup: CDR1 SGDLS, CDR2 YYNGEE. This CDR3 is CASSVVGGRNEQFF. The CDR3 coding sequence is TGTGCCAGCAGCGTAGTAGGCGGTCGGAATGAGCAGTTCTTC.

The V call is TRBV21-1, the J call TRBJ1-1; the table names TRBD1, a call not compared with the DNA. TRBV21-1 has pseudogene status. This CDR3 region has 15 residues. CDR3 DNA sequence: TGTGCCAGCAGCGCCCGGGACACCCCGAACGCTGAAGCTTTCTTT. The encoded protein is CASSARDTPNAEAFF.

The chain employs TRBV2 and TRBJ2-3, with unresolved D. This CDR3 has 12 amino acids. V was trimmed by 5 bases and J by 6 bases, leaving 9 bases between them. Germline V lookup: CDR1 SNHLY, CDR2 FYNNEI. CDR3 sequence reads: CASSSRWDTQYF. CDR3 in DNA: TGTGCCAGCAGTTCCCGCTGGGATACGCAGTATTTT.

The chain uses TRBV30 and TRBJ2-7, with D maybe TRBD2 (6 bases). CDR3 length: 14 residues. CDR1 is GTSNPN, CDR2 SVGIG, per germline (reference sequence). Between the trimmed V and J ends, which lost 0 bases and 2 bases, there was a span of 11 bases. CDR3 in amino acids: CAWSVGGPAYEQYF. Written as DNA, the CDR3 is TGTGCCTGGAGTGTCGGGGGACCCGCCTACGAGCAGTACTTC.

V is TRBV6-1 and J is TRBJ2-1; D possibly corresponds to TRBD2 (6 bases). CDR3 length equals 14 residues. V shed 7 bases and J shed 0 bases, with 10 bases lying between them. Germline values: CDR1 MNHNS, CDR2 SASEGT. The CDR3 reads CASKAGSSYNEQFF. CDR3 in DNA: TGTGCCAGCAAGGCGGGGAGCTCCTACAATGAGCAGTTCTTC.

The genes are TRBV19 and TRBJ1-4; D is undetermined. CDR1 is LNHDA, CDR2 SQIVND, per germline (reference sequence). The CDR3 is made up of 14 amino acids. The ends were cut back, 1 base at V and 6 bases at J, with 9 bases in the middle. CDR3 sequence (DNA): TGTGCCAGTAGTATAGCCCAGGTCGATGAAAAACTGTTTTTT. This sequence encodes CASSIAQVDEKLFF.

V and J are TRBV7-2 and TRBJ2-1; D not certain. The CDR3 has 14 amino acids. Trimming took off 3 bases at V and 5 bases at J, with 11 bases between the two ends. Germline assignment: CDR1 SGHTA and CDR2 FQGNSA. The CDR3 DNA follows: TGTGCCAGCAGCTTTGGTGGCGGTCACAATGAGCAGTTCTTC. This gives the protein CASSFGGGHNEQFF.

The gene calls are TRBV25-1 and TRBJ2-2, with TRBD1 matching over 7 bases. The germline V gene encodes CDR1 MGHDK and CDR2 SYGVNS. J lost 1 base, V lost 7 bases, and 3 bases had no gene match. CDR3 size: 14 residues. The CDR3 nucleotides read TGTGCCAGCACCGGGGACAGGAACACCGGGGAGCTGTTTTTT. Amino acids: CASTGDRNTGELFF.

V is TRBV13 and J is TRBJ1-2; the match to TRBD1 covers 8 bases. The CDR3 is made up of 16 amino acids. Germline V gene sequence: CDR1 PRHDT, CDR2 FYEKMQ (reference sequence). The trim removed 2 bases at V and 8 bases at J, leaving 13 bases unmatched. CDR3 residues: CASSLNGRGTGLGYTF. CDR3 bases: TGTGCCAGCAGCTTAAATGGACGGGGGACAGGACTCGGCTACACCTTC.

The chain links TRBV9 to TRBJ2-1; 11 bases align to TRBD2. The CDR3 contains 16 residues. After removal of 4 bases from V and 4 bases from J, the junction contained 7 bases not matched to a gene. Germline V gene sequence: CDR1 SGDLS, CDR2 YYNGEE. The CDR3 region has the DNA TGTGCCAGCAGCCAAGGACTAGCGGGTTCTTACAATGAGCAGTTCTTC. Translating it yields CASSQGLAGSYNEQFF.

This clone showed up just once. The rearrangement links TRBV6-5 to TRBJ1-4; 9 bases are a match to TRBD1. V was pared by 2 bases and J by 10 bases, with 5 bases of the junction left unmatched. The CDR3 runs to 14 residues. Germline V gene data show CDR1 as MNHEY and CDR2 as SVGAGI. CDR3 region: CASSYATGGGKLFF. In nucleotides, the CDR3 is TGTGCCAGCAGTTACGCAACAGGGGGCGGAAAACTGTTTTTT.

The chain couples TRBV18 to TRBJ1-1; perhaps TRBD1 as D (6 bases). The CDR3 totals 16 residues. Deletions cut 0 bases from V and 5 bases from J, with 16 bases between. Germline-derived CDR1 and CDR2 are KGHSH and LQKENI. CDR3 sequence reads: CASSPPGASDRTEAFF. DNA of the CDR3: TGTGCCAGCTCACCACCGGGGGCTTCGGATAGGACTGAAGCTTTCTTT.

This sequence joins TRBV29-1 and TRBJ1-1; TRBD1 agrees at 9 bases. CDR3 length equals 12 residues. V dropped 6 bases and J dropped 5; count of bases not matched to a gene: 4. From germline, CDR1 is SQVTM and CDR2 ANQGSEA. The CDR3 bases are TGCAGCGTCCAAGGGACAGGGACTGAAGCTTTCTTT. Its protein product is CSVQGTGTEAFF.

The chain uses TRBV2 and TRBJ2-1; 12 bases align to TRBD2. The V and J ends lost 2 bases and 0 bases, in that order; junction bases with no gene match: 2. CDR3 size: 17 residues. The germline V gene has CDR1 SNHLY and CDR2 FYNNEI. CDR3 residues: CASSELTSGSSYNEQFF. In DNA, the CDR3 is TGTGCCAGCAGTGAACTGACTAGCGGGAGCTCCTACAATGAGCAGTTCTTC. Combining the CDR3 with reference TRBV2 and TRBJ2-1 gives the whole variable domain EPEVTQTPSHQVTQMGQEVILRCVPISNHLYFYWYRQILGQKVEFLVSFYNNEISEKSEIFDDQFSVERPDGSNFTLKIRSTKLEDSAMYFCASSELTSGSSYNEQFFGPGTRLTVL.

This rearrangement joins TRBV5-6 to TRBJ1-4, with D perhaps TRBD1 (5 bases). The V end lost 4 bases, the J end lost 5 bases, and 18 bases lay between the germline ends. In germline, CDR1 is SGHDT, CDR2 YYEEEE. The CDR3 is made up of 16 amino acids. CDR3 DNA sequence: TGTGCCAGCAGCCCGGGTGGGGGAACTTACAATGAAAAACTGTTTTTT. Translation gives CASSPGGGTYNEKLFF.

V is TRBV9 and J is TRBJ2-5, with TRBD2 identical over 7 bases. The V gene's germline CDR1 is SGDLS and CDR2 YYNGEE. CDR3 length: 17 residues. Trimming cost V 2 bases and J 1 base; bases outside gene matches: 11. The CDR3 DNA follows: TGTGCCAGCAGCGTTGGCGAGAGCGGGAAACTCCAAGAGACCCAGTACTTC. Protein sequence: CASSVGESGKLQETQYF.

V is TRBV7-8 and J is TRBJ1-5; D possibly corresponds to TRBD1 (6 bases). The V and J ends lost 1 base and 4 bases respectively, with 8 bases between them. This CDR3 contains 14 residues. Germline loops: CDR1 SGHVS, CDR2 FQNEAQ. CDR3 amino acids: CASSLGQVNQPQHF. The CDR3 DNA is TGTGCCAGCAGCTTAGGACAGGTAAATCAGCCCCAGCATTTT.

The chain carries TRBV30 and TRBJ2-3, with a weak D call TRBD2 (6 bases). Per germline, CDR1 GTSNPN and CDR2 SVGIG (reference sequence). V dropped 0 bases and J dropped 6 bases, with 10 bases sitting between them. CDR3 length: 13 amino acids. CDR3 nucleotide sequence: TGTGCCTGGAGTGTGGGGGAGGCCGATACGCAGTATTTT. Translation: CAWSVGEADTQYF.

Note on this clone: Other DNA sequences in the same sample also yield this CDR3. The genes are TRBV7-8 and TRBJ1-1; D call uncertain. The V end lost 5 bases, the J end lost 1 base, and 8 bases lay between the germline ends. CDR1 and CDR2 from the germline V gene are SGHVS and FQNEAQ. The CDR3 is 13 residues long. The CDR3 sequence: CASSLGENTEAFF. CDR3 nucleotide sequence: TGTGCCAGCAGCCTTGGGGAGAACACTGAAGCTTTCTTT.

The chain is built from TRBV5-1 and TRBJ1-2; 7 positions agree with TRBD1. Germline assignment: CDR1 SGHRS and CDR2 YFSETQ. The V gene end was trimmed by 4 bases and the J gene end by 8 bases; junction bases not matched to a gene: 17. There are 16 residues in the CDR3. CDR3 DNA sequence: TGCGCCAGCAGCCAACCCGGGACAGCGAACGGAGGAGGCTACACCTTC. The encoded protein is CASSQPGTANGGGYTF.

J is TRBJ2-7 and V is TRBV11-3, with a tentative D call TRBD1 (5 bases). Trimming left V 1 base short and J 6 bases short, with 13 bases between. Germline CDR1 reads SGHNT; CDR2 reads YENEEA. The CDR3 is 14 amino acids. The CDR3 spells CASSLGQPNPEQYF. In DNA, the CDR3 is TGTGCCAGCAGCTTAGGACAGCCCAATCCCGAGCAGTACTTC.

The chain carries TRBV10-3 and TRBJ1-5, with 10 bases matching TRBD1. V dropped 3 bases and J dropped 6; count of bases not matched to a gene: 8. Germline CDR1 is ENHRY and CDR2 is SYGVKD. CDR3 length: 16 amino acids. The CDR3 loop is CAISERQGASGQPQHF. In nucleotides, the CDR3 is TGTGCCATCAGTGAACGACAGGGGGCGTCGGGTCAGCCCCAGCATTTT.

V gene TRBV29-1 combines with J gene TRBJ2-2; 8 nucleotides line up with TRBD1. The V gene end was trimmed by 2 bases and the J gene end by 6 bases; junction bases not matched to a gene: 8. The germline V gene encodes CDR1 SQVTM and CDR2 ANQGSEA. CDR3 length: 15 residues. The CDR3 sequence is CSVERNRGVAGELFF. The DNA of the CDR3 is TGCAGCGTTGAACGGAACAGGGGGGTTGCCGGGGAGCTGTTTTTT.

This chain links TRBV30 with TRBJ2-2; D perhaps matches TRBD1 (6 bases). Between the trimmed V and J ends, which lost 3 bases and 0 bases, there was a span of 8 bases. The germline CDR1 and CDR2 sequences are GTSNPN and SVGIG (reference sequence). The length of the CDR3 is 14 residues. In nucleotides, the CDR3 is TGTGCCTGGAGAAAGGGGGCGAACACCGGGGAGCTGTTTTTT. This codes for CAWRKGANTGELFF. Supplemented by reference TRBV30 and TRBJ2-2, the full variable domain reads SQTIHQWPATLVQPVGSPLSLECTVEGTSNPNLYWYRQAAGRGLQLLFYSVGIGQISSEVPQNLSASRPQDRQFILSSKKLLLSDSGFYLCAWRKGANTGELFFGEGSRLTVL.